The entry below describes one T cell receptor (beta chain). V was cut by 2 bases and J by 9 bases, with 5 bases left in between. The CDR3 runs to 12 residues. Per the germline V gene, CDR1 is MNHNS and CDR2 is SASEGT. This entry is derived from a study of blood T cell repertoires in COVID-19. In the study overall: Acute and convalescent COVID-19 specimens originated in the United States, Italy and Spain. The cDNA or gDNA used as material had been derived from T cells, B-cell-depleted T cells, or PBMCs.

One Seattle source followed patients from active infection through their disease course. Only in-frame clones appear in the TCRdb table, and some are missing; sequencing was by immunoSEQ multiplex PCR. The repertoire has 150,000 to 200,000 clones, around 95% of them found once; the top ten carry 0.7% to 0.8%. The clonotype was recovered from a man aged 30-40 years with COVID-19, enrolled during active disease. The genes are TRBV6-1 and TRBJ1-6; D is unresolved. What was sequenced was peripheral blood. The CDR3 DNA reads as TGTGCCAGCAGTGAAAAGAGTTCACCCCTCCACTTT. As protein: CASSEKSSPLHF.